Shown below are 10 T cell receptor beta chains from a single sample sequenced in a study of esophageal squamous cell carcinoma under preoperative chemotherapy. MiXCR was run by TCRdb on the PCR reads, yielding one entry per CDR3 protein. The sample lists about 32,000 distinct CDR3 sequences; 40% to 60% were seen once. Specified time point: after preoperative PTX-NDP chemotherapy. The sample was taken from a patient given preoperative chemotherapy. These receptors were taken from a human donor with esophageal squamous cell carcinoma. The donor label of this sample is uncertain.

As for this clonotype: One end of the junction is discordant with germline, which a read error may explain. This chain uses TRBV7-8 with TRBJ2-3, with D tentatively TRBD1 or TRBD2 (5 bases each). Looked up from germline, CDR1 is SGHVS and CDR2 is FQNEAQ. The CDR3 is made up of 15 amino acids. This CDR3 reads CATGLGGRDTDTQYF. In DNA form, the CDR3 reads TGTGCTACGGGGCTAGGCGGGCGTGACACAGATACCCAGTATTTT.

Points on this clonotype: The junction differs from germline at one of its ends, possibly a read error. This chain links TRBV7-6 with TRBJ2-1; 8 bases line up with TRBD2. Germline CDR1 and CDR2: SGHVS and FNYEAQ. The CDR3 has 19 residues. The CDR3 region has the DNA TGTGCCAGCAGCTTAAAGCGGGGGAGCCCGGTTGTGGAGACCGGTGAGCAGTTTTTC. Protein product: CASSLKRGSPVVETGEQFF. Supplemented by reference TRBV7-6 and TRBJ2-1, the full variable domain reads GAGVSQSPRYKVTKRGQDVALRCDPISGHVSLYWYRQALGQGPEFLTYFNYEAQQDKSGLPNDRFSAERPEGSISTLTIQRTEQRDSAMYRCASSLKRGSPVVETGEQFFGPGTRLTVL.

J is TRBJ2-1 and V is TRBV7-9; 10 bases map to TRBD1. The CDR3 sequence is 15 residues long. V shed 4 bases and J 6 bases; nucleotides not matched to a gene: 6. The V gene's germline CDR1 is SEHNR and CDR2 FQNEAQ (reference sequence). The CDR3 loop is CASSSGTGVTNEQFF. CDR3 coding DNA: TGTGCCAGCAGCTCCGGGACAGGGGTTACCAATGAGCAGTTCTTC.

Of note for this clonotype: The junction shows a germline mismatch at one end, possibly a read error. The CDR3: CGSGVRDQEIQYF. The CDR3, as DNA: TGTGGCAGCGGGGTGAGAGACCAAGAGATCCAGTACTTC. The V gene is TRBV7-2, the J gene TRBJ2-4, with 7 bases that match TRBD2. The CDR3 has 13 amino acids. CDR1 is SGHTA, CDR2 FQGNSA, per germline.

The rearrangement uses TRBV7-2 and TRBJ2-2; D remains unclear. V was clipped by 4 bases and J by 12 bases, with 24 bases between them. CDR3 size: 16 residues. Looked up from germline, CDR1 is SGHTA and CDR2 is FQGNSA. The CDR3 region has the DNA TGTGCCAGCAGCTCCGGGTCAACAGTGGTTACAGATAAGCTGTTTTTT. Amino acids: CASSSGSTVVTDKLFF.

Note on this clonotype: One junction end does not reproduce the germline sequence, and a read error may be involved. The chain is built from TRBV7-3 and TRBJ2-3; 8 bases line up with TRBD2. Germline V gene data show CDR1 as SGHTA and CDR2 as FQGTGA. This CDR3 has 17 residues. This CDR3 reads CASSLKLGRGDGNTQYF. The CDR3 DNA reads as TGTGCCAGCAGCCTCAAACTGGGGCGGGGGGATGGAAACACGCAGTACTTT.

Worth noting for this clonotype: Mismatch with germline at one junction end may stem from a read error. The V and J genes are TRBV7-2 and TRBJ2-5; a possible D gene is TRBD2 (6 bases). The J call is uncertain, as TRBJ2-4 better fits the DNA end. The CDR3 covers 14 residues. Looked up from germline, CDR1 is SGHTA and CDR2 is FQGNSA. The CDR3 here is CAGIGGLDKDIQYF. The CDR3 DNA follows: TGTGCGGGCATCGGGGGTCTAGACAAAGACATTCAGTACTTC.

Notes on this clonotype: Possible read error: a much larger clone is one base away. Without the conserved terminal phenylalanine or tryptophan, this CDR3 likely stems from a read error. The chain has TRBV12-3 or TRBV12-4 and TRBJ2-1; 11 nucleotides match TRBD2. This CDR3 spans 14 amino acids. The trim removed 3 bases at V and 9 bases at J, leaving 4 bases unmatched. The CDR3 sequence is CASSLSSGRVEQFC. The CDR3 DNA reads TGTGCCAGCAGTTTGAGTAGCGGGAGGGTTGAGCAGTTCTGC.

This clonotype was seen only a few times. V gene TRBV6-2 or TRBV6-3 combines with J gene TRBJ2-5, with 10 nucleotides matching TRBD2. The end of the DNA aligns better with TRBJ2-7, so the J call may be wrong. CDR3 length equals 16 residues. Germline loops: CDR1 MNHEY, CDR2 SVGEGT. CDR3 nucleotide sequence: TGTGCCAGCAGTTACGCCGCTAGCGGGGGAGCGTACGAGCAGTACTTC. Protein sequence: CASSYAASGGAYEQYF.

Concerning this clonotype: The CDR3 end shows no conserved phenylalanine or tryptophan, and so a read error is likely. No DNA is shown, since the ends of the CDR3 on it are uncertain; the CDR3 is the one TCRdb lists. This chain uses TRBV7-9 with TRBJ2-5; the listed D gene, TRBD1, was not tested against the DNA. Ends included, the CDR3 has 15 residues. Germline V lookup: CDR1 SEHNR, CDR2 FQNEAQ (reference sequence). This CDR3 reads CASSNTGGGHASWYS.